This TCR beta chain was identified during a study of OX40 agonist ivuxolimab in advanced cancers. About the study: With ivuxolimab, an agonistic anti-OX40 (CD134) antibody, patients were treated. Hepatocellular carcinoma, melanoma, renal cell or head and neck cancer was diagnosed in the dose-escalation patients. Findings of the study overall: Among T cells, CD8+ cells averaged more expanded clones than CD4+ cells.

Blood specimens came from baseline, cycle 4 day 1, and cycle 7 day 1. TCRdb's table, derived via immunoSEQ multiplex PCR, lists solely in-frame clones and lacks some. The sample consists of 60,000 to 70,000 clones, 75% to 90% of them appearing once. This CDR3 has 15 amino acids. Germline CDR1 and CDR2: SGHTA and FQGNSA. V trimming: 4 bases; J trimming: 2 bases; junction bases outside the gene matches: 5. This clone was picked up a small number of times. Its antigen is as yet unknown. The specimen comprised CD4+ or CD8+ T cells sorted from blood, sampled in a trial of the OX40 agonist ivuxolimab. The receptor was isolated from an adult with an advanced solid tumor such as melanoma, head and neck, liver or kidney cancer. This chain links TRBV7-2 with TRBJ2-3; 8 bases align to TRBD2. CDR3 protein: CASSWSGGNTDTQYF. CDR3 coding DNA: TGTGCCAGCAGCTGGAGCGGGGGAAACACAGATACGCAGTATTTT.